Listed below are T cell receptor beta chains from one sample, sequenced in a study of blood T cell repertoires in COVID-19. Only in-frame clones appear in the TCRdb table, and some are missing; sequencing was by immunoSEQ multiplex PCR. The table includes 150,000 to 200,000 clones, 70% to 90% detected once. Input material: peripheral blood. The receptors stem from a man younger than 35 who had recovered from COVID-19. CDR3s include the opening cysteine and the closing phenylalanine or tryptophan. Each record gives: CDR3 protein, CDR3 DNA, V gene, CDR3 length, clone size, D gene, J gene. The D gene is left open where the match is weak. Not every row has a clone size; where given, it reads once, few, many or a size class.

CSVVRDWGTQYF,TGCAGCGTTGTACGGGATTGGGGGACCCAGTACTTC,TRBV29-1,12,-,-,TRBJ2-5
CASRLAGGATYEQYF,TGTGCCAGCAGGCTAGCGGGAGGCGCTACCTACGAGCAGTACTTC,TRBV28,15,-,TRBD2,TRBJ2-7
CASSQGQDYYGYTF,TGTGCCAGCAGCCAGGGACAGGATTACTATGGCTACACCTTC,TRBV7-9,14,-,TRBD1,TRBJ1-2
CASSVVGGLGTEAFF,TGTGCCAGCAGCGTAGTAGGAGGGCTTGGCACTGAAGCTTTCTTT,TRBV9,15,once,-,TRBJ1-1
CASSVGLNTGELFF,TGTGCCAGCAGTGTCGGACTCAACACCGGGGAGCTGTTTTTT,TRBV2,14,-,-,TRBJ2-2
CASSGTTGAGEKLFF,TGTGCCAGCAGCGGAACGACAGGGGCGGGTGAAAAACTGTTTTTT,TRBV7-9,15,-,TRBD1,TRBJ1-4
CASRRDNTNTEAFF,TGTGCCAGCAGAAGGGACAATACGAACACTGAAGCTTTCTTT,TRBV6-5,14,-,-,TRBJ1-1
CASSLGATNTGELFF,TGTGCCAGCAGCTTAGGGGCGACGAACACCGGGGAGCTGTTTTTT,TRBV7-9,15,once,-,TRBJ2-2
CASSPTRNTEAFF,TGTGCCAGCAGCCCCACGCGGAACACTGAAGCTTTCTTT,TRBV3-1/TRBV3-2,13,-,-,TRBJ1-1
CASSQPWDSYSYNEQFF,TGTGCCAGCAGCCAACCATGGGACTCGTACTCCTACAATGAGCAGTTCTTC,TRBV5-6,17,-,-,TRBJ2-1
CASRRGVGETQYF,TGTGCCAGCCGGAGGGGAGTGGGGGAGACCCAGTACTTC,TRBV12-3/TRBV12-4,13,once,-,TRBJ2-5
CASSSVGTGSNEQYF,TGTGCCAGCAGCTCAGTCGGGACAGGGTCTAACGAGCAGTACTTC,TRBV7-2,15,-,TRBD1,TRBJ2-7
CASSLQTGAGEQYF,TGTGCCAGCAGTTTACAGACAGGGGCTGGGGAGCAGTACTTC,TRBV28,14,-,TRBD1,TRBJ2-7
CASSPVTDTGELFF,TGTGCCAGCAGCCCAGTGACTGACACCGGGGAGCTGTTTTTT,TRBV28,14,-,-,TRBJ2-2
CSASALLAGDPPDTQYF,TGCAGTGCTAGTGCCCTTCTAGCGGGAGATCCCCCAGATACGCAGTATTTT,TRBV20-1,17,-,TRBD2,TRBJ2-3
CSVDEGVTGTAFF,TGCAGCGTTGACGAGGGGGTGACAGGTACCGCTTTCTTT,TRBV29-1,13,-,-,TRBJ1-1
CASSFRETGNTIYF,TGTGCCAGCAGTTTCAGGGAAACTGGAAACACCATATATTTT,TRBV28,14,-,-,TRBJ1-3
CASSQDQGAGGSGEYF,TGCGCCAGCAGCCAAGATCAGGGAGCGGGAGGATCAGGGGAGTACTTC,TRBV4-1,16,-,TRBD2,TRBJ2-4
CASIQPRLATGELFF,TGTGCCAGCATTCAACCTCGACTGGCCACCGGGGAGCTGTTTTTT,TRBV6-5,15,-,-,TRBJ2-2
CASTGPPNEQFF,TGTGCCAGCACCGGGCCCCCCAATGAGCAGTTCTTC,TRBV7-9,12,-,-,TRBJ2-1
CASESRTSGHRSTDTQYF,TGTGCCAGCGAATCTAGGACTAGCGGCCACAGAAGCACAGATACGCAGTATTTT,TRBV5-4,18,-,TRBD2,TRBJ2-3
CASSSTRFGDTEAFF,TGTGCCAGCAGCTCCACCCGTTTCGGGGACACTGAAGCTTTCTTT,TRBV7-6,15,few,-,TRBJ1-1
CASSIGARGRYVYTF,TGTGCCAGTAGTATTGGGGCTCGCGGACGGTACGTGTACACCTTC,TRBV19,15,-,-,TRBJ1-2
CASSRQSNTGELFF,TGTGCCAGCAGCCGCCAGTCGAACACCGGGGAGCTGTTTTTT,TRBV28,14,-,-,TRBJ2-2
CAISEKGLTNTEAFF,TGTGCCATCAGTGAGAAGGGGCTTACGAACACTGAAGCTTTCTTT,TRBV10-3,15,-,-,TRBJ1-1
CAWRQTNRGSTEAFF,TGTGCCTGGAGGCAAACAAACAGGGGAAGTACTGAAGCTTTCTTT,TRBV30,15,-,TRBD1,TRBJ1-1
CSASSRGHGYTF,TGCAGTGCTAGTAGTAGGGGCCATGGCTACACCTTC,TRBV20-1,12,few,-,TRBJ1-2
CASSHTGGGTHEQYF,TGTGCCAGCAGCCATACTGGGGGAGGAACCCACGAGCAGTACTTC,TRBV3-1/TRBV3-2,15,-,-,TRBJ2-7
CASSQNDRVSYNEQFF,TGCGCCAGCAGCCAAAATGACAGGGTCTCCTACAATGAGCAGTTCTTC,TRBV4-1,16,-,TRBD1,TRBJ2-1
CASSLVAGGPNIQYF,TGTGCCAGCAGCTTGGTAGCGGGAGGGCCAAACATTCAGTACTTC,TRBV5-6,15,-,TRBD2,TRBJ2-4
CASTLSGSYNEQFF,TGTGCCAGCACTCTTTCGGGTTCTTACAATGAGCAGTTCTTC,TRBV6-5,14,-,-,TRBJ2-1
CASSWGQTYEQYF,TGTGCCAGCAGCTGGGGACAGACCTACGAGCAGTACTTC,TRBV5-6,13,-,TRBD1,TRBJ2-7
CASSYTQGAYGYTF,TGTGCCAGCAGTTACACTCAGGGGGCCTATGGCTACACCTTC,TRBV6-2/TRBV6-3,14,-,TRBD1,TRBJ1-2
CASSPTTGNYGYTF,TGTGCCAGTAGTCCCACGACAGGGAACTATGGCTACACCTTC,TRBV19,14,-,TRBD1,TRBJ1-2
CASNGPTGAETQYF,TGTGCCAGCAATGGCCCTACAGGGGCCGAGACCCAGTACTTC,TRBV7-9,14,-,TRBD1,TRBJ2-5
CASSFALSSGNTIYF,TGTGCCAGCAGCTTCGCGCTGAGCTCTGGAAACACCATATATTTT,TRBV7-9,15,-,-,TRBJ1-3
CASSSRQGITDTQYF,TGTGCCAGCAGCTCTAGACAGGGGATCACAGATACGCAGTATTTT,TRBV7-3,15,-,TRBD1,TRBJ2-3
CASSYEPTGGRAYGYTF,TGTGCCAGTAGTTACGAACCTACGGGGGGGCGCGCCTATGGCTACACCTTC,TRBV19,17,-,-,TRBJ1-2
CASSPNAGSYNEQFF,TGTGCCAGCAGCCCCAACGCAGGATCCTACAATGAGCAGTTCTTC,TRBV7-9,15,-,-,TRBJ2-1
CASSSDAEKLFF,TGTGCCAGCAGCTCAGATGCTGAAAAACTGTTTTTT,TRBV7-9,12,-,-,TRBJ1-4
CASRTALEQYF,TGTGCCAGCCGGACTGCCCTCGAGCAGTACTTC,TRBV6-5,11,-,-,TRBJ2-7
CASSATGNWEQYF,TGTGCCAGCAGTGCGACAGGGAACTGGGAGCAGTACTTC,TRBV25-1,13,-,TRBD1,TRBJ2-7
CATSQGTSAYNEQFF,TGTGCCACTTCCCAAGGGACTAGCGCGTACAATGAGCAGTTCTTC,TRBV10-3,15,once,TRBD2,TRBJ2-1
CASAQALNTEAFF,TGTGCCAGCGCCCAGGCTTTGAACACTGAAGCTTTCTTT,TRBV7-8,13,-,-,TRBJ1-1
CASSGGTGPRYEQYF,TGTGCCAGCAGCGGGGGGACAGGACCCCGGTACGAGCAGTACTTC,TRBV9,15,-,TRBD1,TRBJ2-7
CSVPGALGGYTF,TGCAGCGTCCCAGGGGCACTGGGTGGCTACACCTTC,TRBV29-1,12,-,-,TRBJ1-2
CAISEFPGQGKEQYF,TGTGCCATCAGTGAGTTTCCGGGACAGGGGAAAGAGCAGTACTTC,TRBV10-3,15,-,TRBD1,TRBJ2-7
CASSQEAPNSPLHF,TGCGCCAGCAGCCAAGAGGCCCCGAATTCACCCCTCCACTTT,TRBV4-3,14,-,-,TRBJ1-6
CAISTRAGDTETQYF,TGTGCCATCAGCACCAGAGCGGGTGATACAGAGACCCAGTACTTC,TRBV10-3,15,-,-,TRBJ2-5
CASSYWLVGGEQFF,TGTGCCAGCAGTTACTGGCTAGTAGGTGGTGAGCAGTTCTTC,TRBV6-5,14,-,-,TRBJ2-1
CASSLEADEQYF,TGTGCCAGCAGCTTGGAGGCGGACGAGCAGTACTTC,TRBV5-6,12,-,-,TRBJ2-7
CASSQEKGHTGELFF,TGCGCCAGCAGCCAAGAAAAGGGGCACACCGGGGAGCTGTTTTTT,TRBV4-3,15,-,-,TRBJ2-2
CASSPQGLAGHNEQFF,TGTGCCAGCAGCCCCCAGGGACTAGCGGGACACAATGAGCAGTTCTTC,TRBV11-3,16,-,TRBD2,TRBJ2-1
CASSQVGAGQTYGYTF,TGTGCCAGCAGCCAAGTAGGGGCAGGCCAAACCTATGGCTACACCTTC,TRBV4-2,16,-,-,TRBJ1-2
CASWGLGTGTYEQYF,TGTGCCAGCTGGGGGTTGGGGACAGGGACCTACGAGCAGTACTTC,TRBV9,15,-,TRBD1,TRBJ2-7
CAWRREGDENEQYF,TGTGCCTGGAGAAGGGAGGGAGATGAAAACGAGCAGTACTTC,TRBV30,14,-,TRBD2,TRBJ2-7
CASSLTTPRTDTQYF,TGTGCCAGCAGCCTAACTACGCCTCGCACAGATACGCAGTATTTT,TRBV3-1/TRBV3-2,15,-,-,TRBJ2-3
CASSPDMAGRNYGYTF,TGTGCCAGCTCACCAGATATGGCGGGCCGGAACTATGGCTACACCTTC,TRBV18,16,-,-,TRBJ1-2
CASSLWETGNTIYF,TGTGCCAGCAGCTTGTGGGAGACTGGAAACACCATATATTTT,TRBV5-6,14,-,-,TRBJ1-3
CASNRAGRGGYTF,TGTGCCAGCAATAGAGCAGGGCGCGGCGGCTACACCTTC,TRBV14,13,few,-,TRBJ1-2